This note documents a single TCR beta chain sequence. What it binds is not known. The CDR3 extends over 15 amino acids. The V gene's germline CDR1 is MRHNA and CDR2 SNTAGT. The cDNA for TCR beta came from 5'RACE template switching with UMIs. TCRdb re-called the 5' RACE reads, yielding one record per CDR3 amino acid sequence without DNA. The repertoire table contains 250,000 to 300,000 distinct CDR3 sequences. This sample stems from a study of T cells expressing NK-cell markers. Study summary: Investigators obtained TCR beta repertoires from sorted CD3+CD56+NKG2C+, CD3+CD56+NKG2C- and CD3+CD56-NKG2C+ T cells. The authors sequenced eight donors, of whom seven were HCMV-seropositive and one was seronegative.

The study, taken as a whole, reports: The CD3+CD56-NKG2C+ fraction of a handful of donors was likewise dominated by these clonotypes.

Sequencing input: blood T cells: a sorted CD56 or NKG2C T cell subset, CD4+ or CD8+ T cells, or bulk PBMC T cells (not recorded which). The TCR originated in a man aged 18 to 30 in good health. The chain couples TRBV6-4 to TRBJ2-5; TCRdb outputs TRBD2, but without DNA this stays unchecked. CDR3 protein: CASSEGGRTEETQYF.